These 16 T cell receptor beta chains were all obtained from the same sample, sequenced in a study of T cell responses to AZD1222 COVID-19 vaccine. Sequencing used immunoSEQ multiplex PCR; TCRdb keeps in-frame clones, though not all of them. The sample includes 200,000 or so clones, roughly 91% of them seen just once. The source material was peripheral blood, sampled on day 0 of MenACWY control vaccination. The source is an adult in good health.

The V call is TRBV6-5, the J call TRBJ1-6; D might be TRBD1 (5 bases). Per germline, CDR1 MNHEY and CDR2 SVGAGI. The CDR3 extends over 16 amino acids. V lost 0 bases to trimming and J lost 9 bases, with 15 bases between them. CDR3 sequence: CASSYSSGPASSPLHF. CDR3 coding DNA: TGTGCCAGCAGTTACTCTTCGGGACCCGCGAGTTCACCCCTCCACTTT.

The chain combines TRBV5-1 with TRBJ1-2; TRBD1 matches 11 bases. Germline CDR1 and CDR2: SGHRS and YFSETQ. The V and J ends lost 4 bases and 7 bases, in that order; junction bases with no gene match: 6. This CDR3 has 14 residues. CDR3 DNA: TGCGCCAGCAGCATGACAGGGACAGGGGGTGGCTACACCTTC. Translation gives CASSMTGTGGGYTF.

V gene TRBV2 combines with J gene TRBJ1-4; tentatively, D is TRBD1 (5 bases). The V end lost 2 bases, the J end lost 8 bases, and 18 bases lay between the germline ends. The length of the CDR3 is 16 residues. Germline CDR1 and CDR2: SNHLY and FYNNEI. CDR3 in amino acids: CASSEIPRQGREKLFF. In DNA form, the CDR3 reads TGTGCCAGCAGTGAAATCCCCAGGCAGGGCAGAGAAAAACTGTTTTTT.

The chain employs TRBV5-1 and TRBJ2-2; 7 bases agree with TRBD2. The CDR3 is 16 amino acids. The V gene end was trimmed by 0 bases and the J gene end by 1 base; junction bases not matched to a gene: 3. Germline CDR1 reads SGHRS; CDR2 reads YFSETQ. CDR3 protein: CASSLVAGVNTGELFF. The CDR3 DNA reads TGCGCCAGCAGCTTGGTTGCGGGGGTGAACACCGGGGAGCTGTTTTTT.

A single count supports this clone. This chain joins TRBV19 and TRBJ1-1; 8 nucleotides align to TRBD1. CDR3 length equals 18 residues. V dropped 1 base and J dropped 3; count of bases not matched to a gene: 13. Germline-derived CDR1 and CDR2 are LNHDA and SQIVND (reference sequence). The CDR3 is CASSIVLRAGGDDTEAFF. The CDR3 coding sequence is TGTGCCAGTAGTATAGTTCTCAGGGCAGGGGGCGATGACACTGAAGCTTTCTTT.

The V gene is TRBV6-5, the J gene TRBJ1-6; 8 bases line up with TRBD1. The germline CDR1 and CDR2 sequences are MNHEY and SVGAGI. V lost 6 bases to trimming and J lost 5 bases; unmatched junction nucleotides: 6. There are 15 residues in the CDR3. The CDR3 region has the DNA TGTGCCAGCAGATCAGGACAGGGTAATAATTCACCCCTCCACTTT. This codes for CASRSGQGNNSPLHF.

V and J are TRBV5-1 and TRBJ1-4, with D tentatively TRBD1 (5 bases). This CDR3 has 14 amino acids. Germline values: CDR1 SGHRS, CDR2 YFSETQ. V gave up 2 bases and J gave up 3 bases, with 8 bases separating them. The CDR3 nucleotides read TGCGCCAGCAGCTTTGGGGGACCTAATGAAAAACTGTTTTTT. Translating it yields CASSFGGPNEKLFF.

V and J are TRBV10-3 and TRBJ1-1; unclear D gene. V was cut by 0 bases and J by 10 bases, with 6 bases left in between. The CDR3 is made up of 11 amino acids. CDR1 and CDR2 (germline): ENHRY, SYGVKD. The CDR3 DNA is TGTGCCATCAGTGAGTCAACCCTAGCTTTCTTT. Translated: CAISESTLAFF.

The chain carries TRBV6-6 and TRBJ1-5, with 7 bases matching TRBD1. The CDR3 runs 16 residues. The germline CDR1 and CDR2 sequences are MNHNY and SVGAGI (reference sequence). J was trimmed by 7 bases and V by 6 bases; bases with no gene match: 15. CDR3 residues: CASSLAQGVFDQPQHF. The DNA of the CDR3 is TGTGCCAGCAGCCTTGCCCAGGGGGTTTTTGACCAGCCCCAGCATTTT.

The chain uses TRBV7-2 and TRBJ1-2, with 10 nucleotides matching TRBD1. The CDR3 length is 13 residues. Losses at the gene ends were 4 bases for V and 8 bases for J; bases not matched to a gene: 4. CDR1 and CDR2 from the germline V gene are SGHTA and FQGNSA. CDR3 protein: CASSSGQGLGYTF. Here the CDR3 DNA reads TGTGCCAGCAGCTCGGGACAGGGGTTAGGCTACACCTTC.

The chain couples TRBV29-1 to TRBJ1-3; TRBD1 might be the D (6 bases). Looked up from germline, CDR1 is SQVTM and CDR2 is ANQGSEA. Trimming pared 7 bases from V and 0 bases from J, leaving 13 bases between. The CDR3 has 14 residues. The CDR3 bases are TGCAGCGGCCGTACAGGGCGCTCTGGAAACACCATATATTTT. This translates into CSGRTGRSGNTIYF.

The chain couples TRBV3-1 (or the pseudogene TRBV3-2) to TRBJ1-1; 7 positions match TRBD1. After removal of 4 bases from V and 4 bases from J, the junction contained 3 bases not matched to a gene. This CDR3 comprises 13 residues. Per the germline V gene, CDR1 is LGHDT and CDR2 is YNNKEL (reference sequence). The CDR3 DNA reads TGTGCCAGCAGCCTGAGACAGGGCACTGAAGCTTTCTTT. This sequence encodes CASSLRQGTEAFF.

The V call is TRBV5-5, the J call TRBJ2-3; 7 bases fit TRBD1. The germline V gene has CDR1 SGHKS and CDR2 YYEKEE (reference sequence). Unmatched junction bases numbered 9, after V lost 2 bases and J lost 3 bases. This CDR3 contains 16 residues. The CDR3 DNA reads TGTGCCAGCAGCTTAGTCACAGGGGTGGGGACAGATACGCAGTATTTT. It translates to CASSLVTGVGTDTQYF.

As for this clone: The sample carries other DNA sequences with the same CDR3. The chain carries TRBV18 and TRBJ2-5; D remains ambiguous. V was trimmed by 2 bases and J by 4 bases, leaving 8 bases between them. Germline values: CDR1 KGHSH, CDR2 LQKENI. The CDR3 runs 13 residues. Written as DNA, the CDR3 is TGTGCCAGCTCACCAGGGCTAGGAGAGACCCAGTACTTC. The encoded protein is CASSPGLGETQYF.

This sequence joins TRBV30 and TRBJ1-5; TRBD1 matches at 7 bases. This CDR3 comprises 16 residues. Germline CDR1 GTSNPN, CDR2 SVGIG (reference sequence). V lost 3 bases and J lost 4; bases outside the gene matches: 12. CDR3 protein: CAWSRGGQLFNQPQHF. CDR3 in DNA: TGTGCCTGGAGCCGTGGGGGACAGTTATTTAATCAGCCCCAGCATTTT.

The V call is TRBV5-8, the J call TRBJ1-1; unclear D gene. V lost 1 base and J lost 10, with 14 bases in between. Germline loops: CDR1 SGHTS, CDR2 YDEGEE. The CDR3 loop spans 13 amino acids. The CDR3: CASSLHGVERAFF. CDR3 coding DNA: TGTGCCAGCAGCTTGCACGGGGTTGAGAGAGCTTTCTTT. The full variable domain, in which reference TRBV5-8 and TRBJ1-1 provide the parts outside the CDR3, is EAGVTQSPTHLIKTRGQQATLRCSPISGHTSVYWYQQALGLGLQFLLWYDEGEERNRGNFPPRFSGRQFPNYSSELNVNALELEDSALYLCASSLHGVERAFFGQGTRLTVV.